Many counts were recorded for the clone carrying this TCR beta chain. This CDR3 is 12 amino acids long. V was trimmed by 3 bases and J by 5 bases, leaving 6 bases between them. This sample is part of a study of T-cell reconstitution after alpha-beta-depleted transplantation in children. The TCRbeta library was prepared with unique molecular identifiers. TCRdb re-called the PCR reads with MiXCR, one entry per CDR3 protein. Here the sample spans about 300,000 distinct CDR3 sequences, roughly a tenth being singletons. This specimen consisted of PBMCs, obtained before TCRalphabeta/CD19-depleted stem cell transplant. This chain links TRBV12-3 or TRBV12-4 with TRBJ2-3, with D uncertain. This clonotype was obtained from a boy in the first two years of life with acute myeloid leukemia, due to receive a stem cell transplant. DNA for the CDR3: TGTGCCAGCAGTTTGAAGCGAGATACGCAGTATTTT. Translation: CASSLKRDTQYF.